These 4 T cell receptor beta chains were all obtained from the same sample, sequenced in a study of memory CD4+ T cells and cytomegalovirus serostatus. Single viable CD3+CD4+CD8-CD45RO+ cells were sorted as the memory CD4+ T cells. Profiled with immunoSEQ multiplex PCR; TCRdb holds only in-frame clones, not every one. The sample lists about 58,000 clones, roughly 84% seen once, with roughly 0.5% in the top ten. Sequencing was performed on memory CD4+ T cells from blood. Every receptor here comes from an adult in good health and CMV-seronegative. Some clones in this sample may be carry-over from other donors' samples.

The V gene is TRBV4-3, the J gene TRBJ2-1; D not resolved. Germline V gene lookup returns CDR1 LGHNA and CDR2 YSLEER. This CDR3 contains 15 residues. V shed 0 bases and J shed 1 base, with 7 bases lying between them. The CDR3 here is CASSQETGSYNEQFF. CDR3 nucleotide sequence: TGCGCCAGCAGCCAAGAGACCGGTTCCTACAATGAGCAGTTCTTC.

The V gene is TRBV6-5, the J gene TRBJ1-3; D unresolved. CDR3 size: 15 residues. V was pared by 0 bases and J by 0 bases, with 6 bases between. CDR1 is MNHEY, CDR2 SVGAGI, per germline. The CDR3 DNA reads TGTGCCAGCAGTTACTCTCTGGGCTCTGGAAACACCATATATTTT. It encodes CASSYSLGSGNTIYF.

Regarding this clone: Other DNA sequences in this sample translate to the same CDR3. This chain links TRBV5-1 with TRBJ2-5; D not resolved. Germline V gene lookup returns CDR1 SGHRS and CDR2 YFSETQ. CDR3 length equals 13 residues. Trimming removed 0 bases at V and 4 bases at J, with 7 bases between. CDR3 residues: CASSLEGRETQYF. CDR3 nucleotides: TGCGCCAGCAGCTTGGAGGGTAGAGAGACCCAGTACTTC.

This chain joins TRBV11-2 and TRBJ1-1; D uncertain. Trimming removed 10 bases from V and 6 bases from J, with 18 bases in between. This CDR3 region has 13 residues. Germline values: CDR1 SGHAT, CDR2 FQNNGV. The CDR3 region has the DNA TGTGCCACCGGAGCTAAGGTGTTGGCTGAAGCTTTCTTT. Its translation is CATGAKVLAEAFF.